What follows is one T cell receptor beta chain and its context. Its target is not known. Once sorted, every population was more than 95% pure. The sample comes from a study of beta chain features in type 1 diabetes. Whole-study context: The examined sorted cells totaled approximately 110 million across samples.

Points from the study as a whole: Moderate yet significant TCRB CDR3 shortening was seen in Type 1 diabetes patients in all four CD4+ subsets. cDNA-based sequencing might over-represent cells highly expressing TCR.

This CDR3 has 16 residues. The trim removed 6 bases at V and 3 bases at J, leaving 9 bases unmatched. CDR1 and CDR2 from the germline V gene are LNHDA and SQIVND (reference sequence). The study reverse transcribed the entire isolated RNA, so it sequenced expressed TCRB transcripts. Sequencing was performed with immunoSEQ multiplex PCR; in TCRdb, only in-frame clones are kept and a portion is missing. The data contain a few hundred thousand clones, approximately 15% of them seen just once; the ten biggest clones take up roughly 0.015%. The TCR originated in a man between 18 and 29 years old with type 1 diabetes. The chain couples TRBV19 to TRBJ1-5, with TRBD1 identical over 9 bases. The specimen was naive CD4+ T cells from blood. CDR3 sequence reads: CASSTTGQGFNQPQHF. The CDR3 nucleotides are TGTGCCAGTAGCACTACGGGACAGGGTTTCAATCAGCCCCAGCATTTT.